The next 25 T cell receptor beta chains were all read from a single sample in a study of blood T cell repertoires in COVID-19. The protocol was immunoSEQ multiplex PCR, while the TCRdb copy is restricted to in-frame clones and leaves out a portion. The repertoire holds about 210,000 clones, roughly 90% seen once, with about 1.8% in the top ten. The material sequenced was peripheral blood. These receptors originate from a man between 65 and 79 years old with acute or convalescent COVID-19.

The gene calls are TRBV7-9 and TRBJ2-1; 7 bases are shared with TRBD1. CDR3 length: 16 amino acids. From germline, CDR1 is SEHNR and CDR2 FQNEAQ (reference sequence). V lost 6 bases to trimming and J lost 4 bases; unmatched junction nucleotides: 12. CDR3 nucleotides: TGTGCCAGCAGACCAACCGAGGGGGCCCTTTACAATGAGCAGTTCTTC. Translated, it gives CASRPTEGALYNEQFF.

The table lists this clone with a few counts. The rearrangement uses TRBV15 and TRBJ1-1, with 9 bases lining up with TRBD1. V shed 8 bases and J 4 bases; nucleotides not matched to a gene: 2. CDR3 length: 12 amino acids. CDR1 is LNHNV and CDR2 is YYDKDF in the germline V gene (reference sequence). The CDR3 DNA reads as TGTGCCACCGGACAGGGGTTCACTGAAGCTTTCTTT. It is translated as CATGQGFTEAFF.

V is TRBV7-9 and J is TRBJ1-3; D gene ambiguous. The CDR3 length is 15 residues. CDR1 SEHNR and CDR2 FQNEAQ come from the germline V gene (reference sequence). Trimming shortened V by 0 bases and J by 1 base, and 7 bases separated the two germline ends. The CDR3 sequence: CASSLARVSGNTIYF. The CDR3 DNA sequence: TGTGCCAGCAGCTTAGCGAGGGTTTCTGGAAACACCATATATTTT. The entire variable domain, with the rest obtained from reference TRBV7-9 and TRBJ1-3, is as follows: DTGVSQNPRHKITKRGQNVTFRCDPISEHNRLYWYRQTLGQGPEFLTYFQNEAQLEKSRLLSDRFSAERPKGSFSTLEIQRTEQGDSAMYLCASSLARVSGNTIYFGEGSWLTVV.

This clone was detected only once. V gene TRBV5-1 combines with J gene TRBJ1-6; D is ambiguous. Germline V gene sequence: CDR1 SGHRS, CDR2 YFSETQ. Trimming left V 0 bases short and J 0 bases short, with 4 bases between. This CDR3 contains 15 residues. For the CDR3, the DNA is TGCGCCAGCAGCTTGGTCGGCTCCTATAATTCACCCCTCCACTTT. This translates into CASSLVGSYNSPLHF.

The chain employs TRBV2 and TRBJ2-7, with 10 nucleotides matching TRBD1. The V segment lost 6 bases and the J segment 11 bases; nucleotides outside the gene matches: 13. The CDR3 has 14 amino acids. Germline CDR1 reads SNHLY; CDR2 reads FYNNEI. The CDR3 protein is CASSTGTGDSQEYF. CDR3 bases: TGTGCCAGCAGCACCGGGACAGGGGACTCCCAGGAGTACTTC. The complete variable domain, with remaining parts taken from reference TRBV2 and TRBJ2-7, reads EPEVTQTPSHQVTQMGQEVILRCVPISNHLYFYWYRQILGQKVEFLVSFYNNEISEKSEIFDDQFSVERPDGSNFTLKIRSTKLEDSAMYFCASSTGTGDSQEYFGPGTRLTVT.

The rearrangement joins TRBV15 to TRBJ2-6; no reliable D call. The V end was cut by 4 bases, the J end by 0 bases, with 10 bases between. The V gene's germline CDR1 is LNHNV and CDR2 YYDKDF (reference sequence). The CDR3 loop spans 16 amino acids. CDR3 nucleotide sequence: TGTGCCACCAGCACTTACAGAAACTCTGGGGCCAACGTCCTGACTTTC. Translated, it gives CATSTYRNSGANVLTF.

In DNA, the CDR3 is TGTGCCAGCAGCAATCGGGACTCTGAAAAACTGTTTTTT. Translation: CASSNRDSEKLFF. This sequence joins TRBV5-4 and TRBJ1-4; TRBD1 is a possible D gene (5 bases). Germline V lookup: CDR1 SGHNT, CDR2 YYREEE (reference sequence). V was clipped by 4 bases and J by 7 bases, with 11 bases between them. The CDR3 covers 13 residues.

The rearrangement links TRBV29-1 to TRBJ2-4; 7 nucleotides agree with TRBD2. The CDR3 totals 13 residues. J was trimmed by 5 bases and V by 7 bases; bases with no gene match: 8. CDR1 is SQVTM, CDR2 ANQGSEA, per germline. Here the CDR3 reads CSAEGGGENIQYF. The CDR3 DNA is TGCAGCGCCGAGGGTGGGGGGGAAAACATTCAGTACTTC.

The chain has TRBV6-2 or TRBV6-3 and TRBJ1-5; perhaps TRBD1 as D (6 bases). The CDR3 is made up of 18 amino acids. CDR1 MNHEY and CDR2 SVGEGT come from the germline V gene. V was cut by 2 bases and J by 7 bases, with 24 bases left in between. The CDR3 sequence: CASSYIRKQGTNSQPQHF. Here the CDR3 DNA reads TGTGCCAGCAGTTACATACGAAAACAGGGTACGAATTCCCAGCCCCAGCATTTT.

The chain uses TRBV6-5 and TRBJ1-2; TRBD1 agrees at 9 bases. After removal of 8 bases from V and 3 bases from J, the junction contained 10 bases not matched to a gene. Germline V gene data show CDR1 as MNHEY and CDR2 as SVGAGI. The CDR3 spans 15 residues. The CDR3 coding sequence is TGTGCCAGCTCAGGACAGGGGAGTAAGGACTATGGCTACACCTTC. Translation: CASSGQGSKDYGYTF.

Only a few counts were recorded for this clone. The chain uses TRBV6-5 and TRBJ1-5; 10 bases are a match to TRBD1. The CDR3 length is 14 residues. The V segment lost 7 bases and the J segment 7 bases; nucleotides outside the gene matches: 7. The germline V gene has CDR1 MNHEY and CDR2 SVGAGI. Here the CDR3 reads CASTGDRGVQPQHF. The CDR3 DNA reads as TGTGCCAGCACCGGGGACAGGGGAGTGCAGCCCCAGCATTTT.

This chain uses TRBV2 with TRBJ1-6, with D perhaps TRBD1 (6 bases). The germline V gene encodes CDR1 SNHLY and CDR2 FYNNEI. Between the trimmed V and J ends, which lost 2 bases and 6 bases, there was a span of 14 bases. The CDR3 sequence is 16 residues long. The CDR3 loop is CASSEYRGAGNSPLHF. CDR3 sequence (DNA): TGTGCCAGCAGTGAATATCGGGGGGCGGGTAATTCACCCCTCCACTTT.

This clone has more than one count but fewer than ten. The V gene is TRBV9, the J gene TRBJ2-1; TRBD2 matches 14 bases. There are 19 residues in the CDR3. Unmatched junction bases numbered 11, after V lost 3 bases and J lost 3 bases. The germline V gene has CDR1 SGDLS and CDR2 YYNGEE. In DNA, the CDR3 is TGTGCCAGCAGCGCAAAGCCGGGACTAGCGGGAGAGGTCTACAATGAGCAGTTCTTC. Translating gives CASSAKPGLAGEVYNEQFF.

The chain combines TRBV14 with TRBJ1-6, with 10 bases that match TRBD1. Germline CDR1 SGHDN, CDR2 FVKESK. The CDR3 contains 16 residues. V lost 1 base to trimming and J lost 9 bases; unmatched junction nucleotides: 6. In DNA, the CDR3 is TGTGCCAGCAGCCAAGTAGTGGGACAGGGGAGTTCACCCCTCCACTTT. Translated: CASSQVVGQGSSPLHF.

This rearrangement joins TRBV12-3 or TRBV12-4 to TRBJ1-2; possible D gene TRBD1, 6 bases. The CDR3 extends over 11 amino acids. V was trimmed by 2 bases and J by 14 bases, leaving 12 bases between them. CDR3 region: CASSLREGGTF. CDR3 DNA sequence: TGTGCCAGCAGTTTAAGAGAGGGGGGGACCTTC.

The J gene is TRBJ2-5, the V gene TRBV10-2, with D possibly being TRBD2 (6 bases). This CDR3 region has 14 residues. CDR1 and CDR2 (germline): WSHSY, SAAADI. Deletions cut 5 bases from V and 1 base from J, with 11 bases between. CDR3 nucleotide sequence: TGCGCCAGCAGTTTTAGCGGACTCCAAGAGACCCAGTACTTC. Encoded protein: CASSFSGLQETQYF.

This chain uses TRBV10-3 with TRBJ2-2; 7 bases agree with TRBD1. V shed 3 bases and J 0 bases; nucleotides not matched to a gene: 7. Germline CDR1 reads ENHRY; CDR2 reads SYGVKD. This CDR3 comprises 17 residues. The CDR3 coding sequence is TGTGCCATCAGTGAAGGTGCCGGGACAGCGAACACCGGGGAGCTGTTTTTT. Translating gives CAISEGAGTANTGELFF.

This clone was found once. This rearrangement joins TRBV6-5 to TRBJ1-2; 8 bases line up with TRBD1. With V trimmed by 5 bases and J by 6 bases, 8 bases remained unmatched. This CDR3 is 14 amino acids long. The germline V gene has CDR1 MNHEY and CDR2 SVGAGI. CDR3 DNA: TGTGCCAGCAGTCCGATGACAGGGGTTGATGGCTACACCTTC. Protein sequence: CASSPMTGVDGYTF.

There are a few counts of this clone. The chain employs TRBV6-2 or TRBV6-3 and TRBJ1-2, with D tentatively TRBD1 (5 bases). The CDR3 covers 12 residues. V was trimmed by 8 bases and J by 2 bases, leaving 9 bases between them. Germline values: CDR1 MNHEY, CDR2 SVGEGT. The CDR3 sequence: CASRRQNYGYTF. The CDR3, as DNA: TGTGCCAGCCGCCGACAGAACTATGGCTACACCTTC.

The rearrangement joins TRBV6-6 to TRBJ1-1; no reliable D call. CDR1 and CDR2 from the germline V gene are MNHNY and SVGAGI (reference sequence). V was pared by 7 bases and J by 0 bases, with 9 bases between. The CDR3 covers 13 residues. The CDR3 sequence: CASNLEMNTEAFF. The CDR3 DNA sequence: TGTGCCAGCAATCTAGAGATGAACACTGAAGCTTTCTTT.

The J gene is TRBJ2-3, the V gene TRBV5-1; 10 bases match TRBD1. The CDR3 loop spans 14 amino acids. Germline assignment: CDR1 SGHRS and CDR2 YFSETQ. V shed 4 bases and J 7 bases; nucleotides not matched to a gene: 6. This chain's CDR3 is CASSATGGANTQYF. The CDR3 nucleotides read TGCGCCAGCAGCGCGACAGGGGGCGCCAATACGCAGTATTTT.

The chain joins TRBV7-2 to TRBJ2-1, with D maybe TRBD1 (5 bases). CDR3 length equals 15 residues. The V gene lost 5 bases and the J gene lost 5 bases, with 16 bases spanning the gap. Looked up from germline, CDR1 is SGHTA and CDR2 is FQGNSA. The chain's CDR3 is CASSPHATVHNEQFF. In nucleotides, the CDR3 is TGTGCCAGCAGCCCTCACGCGACAGTCCACAATGAGCAGTTCTTC. Looking up the rest from reference TRBV7-2 and TRBJ2-1 gives the full variable domain: GAGVSQSPSNKVTEKGKDVELRCDPISGHTALYWYRQSLGQGLEFLIYFQGNSAPDKSGLPSDRFSAERTGGSVSTLTIQRTQQEDSAVYLCASSPHATVHNEQFFGPGTRLTVL.

The J gene is TRBJ2-7, the V gene TRBV18; 7 bases map to TRBD1. V trimming: 0 bases; J trimming: 6 bases; junction bases outside the gene matches: 11. Germline assignment: CDR1 KGHSH and CDR2 LQKENI. CDR3 size: 16 residues. CDR3 bases: TGTGCCAGCTCACCACCGACCAGGACAGGTAGTTTCGAGCAGTACTTC. This codes for CASSPPTRTGSFEQYF.

The V call is TRBV2, the J call TRBJ1-1, with 9 nucleotides matching TRBD1. The CDR3 has 15 residues. J gave up 4 bases and V 6 bases, and 9 bases lay outside the gene matches. Germline V gene sequence: CDR1 SNHLY, CDR2 FYNNEI. CDR3 in amino acids: CASSVLTGGVTEAFF. The CDR3 bases are TGTGCCAGCAGCGTTCTTACAGGGGGCGTCACTGAAGCTTTCTTT.

The chain carries TRBV7-6 and TRBJ2-7; tentatively, D is TRBD1 (5 bases). CDR1 and CDR2 from the germline V gene are SGHVS and FNYEAQ. The CDR3 sequence is 12 residues long. V lost 4 bases and J 5 bases, leaving 9 bases between the germline ends. CDR3 DNA: TGTGCCAGCAGCTCAGGACAAGACGAGCAGTACTTC. Its translation is CASSSGQDEQYF.